The rows below give T cell receptor beta chains drawn from one sample of a study of blood T cell repertoires in COVID-19. Assay used: immunoSEQ multiplex PCR; TCRdb lists only in-frame clones, some missing. The profile covers 43,000 or so clones, with around 86% appearing a single time and about 17% taken by the ten largest. Sequenced input: peripheral blood. Source of these receptors: a man between 60 and 75 years old with active or convalescent COVID-19. Both conserved end residues are part of each CDR3. The D gene is left open where the match is weak. Clone size is given for some rows only: seen once, a few or many times, or a class if the clone is expanded.

D gene,J gene,clone size,V gene,CDR3 DNA,CDR3 protein
TRBD1,TRBJ2-7,few,TRBV5-1,TGCGCCAGCAGCTTGGGCGGACAGGGGAGACCCTACGAGCAGTACTTC,CASSLGGQGRPYEQYF
TRBD1,TRBJ1-1,NA,TRBV7-6,TGTGCCAGCAGCTATACAGGGGGCGGAAGCACTGAAGCTTTCTTT,CASSYTGGGSTEAFF
NA,TRBJ1-1,NA,TRBV20-1,TGCAGTGCTAACGGGGAAGTAGCTTTCTTT,CSANGEVAFF
NA,TRBJ1-5,NA,TRBV20-1,TGCAGTGCTAGTTATAGCAATCAGCCCCAGCATTTT,CSASYSNQPQHF
NA,TRBJ1-2,NA,TRBV4-1,TGCGCCAGCAGCCAAGATTCCCCCTTGACAGTAAACTATGGCTACACCTTC,CASSQDSPLTVNYGYTF
NA,TRBJ1-3,NA,TRBV14,TGTGCCAGCAGCCTAATCGGACATCTTGATTCTGGAAACACCATATATTTT,CASSLIGHLDSGNTIYF
NA,TRBJ1-2,once,TRBV19,TGTGCCAGTAGTTTGACCGTGAGGGCTGGCTACACCTTC,CASSLTVRAGYTF
NA,TRBJ2-7,NA,TRBV12-3/TRBV12-4,TGTGCCAGCAGTCAGGCCTACGAGCAGTACTTC,CASSQAYEQYF
NA,TRBJ1-5,few,TRBV7-9,TGTGCCAGGGGAGTGGGAGTCTCGCCCCAACTCAGCAATCAGCCCCAGCATTTT,CARGVGVSPQLSNQPQHF
TRBD1,TRBJ2-2,NA,TRBV7-2,TGTGCCAGCAGCAAATCTTTAGGGACAGGGTATGGGGACGGGGAGCTGTTTTTT,CASSKSLGTGYGDGELFF
TRBD1,TRBJ2-1,NA,TRBV29-1,TGCAGCGCATCGGGACAGGACAACAATGAGCAGTTCTTC,CSASGQDNNEQFF
NA,TRBJ2-3,NA,TRBV7-2,TGTGCCAGCAGCCCTCAGTCTAGCACAGATACGCAGTATTTT,CASSPQSSTDTQYF
NA,TRBJ2-5,NA,TRBV18,TGTGCCAGCTCACCAAGGGACTGGAAAGAGACCCAGTACTTC,CASSPRDWKETQYF
NA,TRBJ1-4,once,TRBV5-4,TGTGCCAGCAGCTTGGGGCAGGGAGGTAATGAAAAACTGTTTTTT,CASSLGQGGNEKLFF
TRBD2,TRBJ2-7,once,TRBV5-1,TGCGCCAGCAGCTTAGCTAGCGGGGTGATTACCTACGAGCAGTACTTC,CASSLASGVITYEQYF
NA,TRBJ1-6,NA,TRBV21-1,TGTGCCAGCAGCAAAGTTTCTCCCCTCCACTTT,CASSKVSPLHF
TRBD1,TRBJ1-2,NA,TRBV11-3,TGTGCCAGCAGCTTGGGACAGGGGAGAGGCTACACCTTC,CASSLGQGRGYTF
NA,TRBJ1-5,NA,TRBV10-3,TGTGCCATCAGTGAAGTAGCGGGGGCCGGTCAGCCCCAGCATTTT,CAISEVAGAGQPQHF
NA,TRBJ2-6,few,TRBV6-6,TGTGCCAGCAGTTACCTCTCTGGGGCCAACGTCCTGACTTTC,CASSYLSGANVLTF
NA,TRBJ2-2,NA,TRBV7-3,TGTGCCAGCAGCTTAATGCCGGTATCGAACACCGGGGAGCTGTTTTTT,CASSLMPVSNTGELFF
TRBD1,TRBJ2-1,NA,TRBV5-4,TGTGCCAGCTCCCAAGGGGGCCTCTCCTACAATGAGCAGTTCTTC,CASSQGGLSYNEQFF
TRBD1,TRBJ1-6,NA,TRBV2,TGTGCCAGCTCCGGGACAGTCTATTCACCCCTCCACTTT,CASSGTVYSPLHF
TRBD2,TRBJ2-3,NA,TRBV5-5,TGTGCCAGCAGCCCTAGCGGCCCAGATACGCAGTATTTT,CASSPSGPDTQYF
NA,TRBJ1-6,once,TRBV6-1,TGTGCCAGCAGTGAATTGAGGGCGTGGAATTCACCCCTCCACTTT,CASSELRAWNSPLHF
NA,TRBJ1-5,few,TRBV7-2,TGTGCCAGCAGCCTCCGGCGGGGAACCCAGCCCCAGCATTTT,CASSLRRGTQPQHF
NA,TRBJ1-2,NA,TRBV3-1/TRBV3-2,TGTGCCAGCAGCATACCGGGATATGGCTACACCTTC,CASSIPGYGYTF
TRBD2,TRBJ2-1,NA,TRBV2,TGTGCCAGCGGCACTAGCGGGGGGCCTAATGAGCAGTTCTTC,CASGTSGGPNEQFF
NA,TRBJ1-4,few,TRBV20-1,TGCAGTGCTAGTACGAATGGTCGGTCGGAAAAACTGTTTTTT,CSASTNGRSEKLFF
NA,TRBJ2-2,NA,TRBV11-3,TGTGCCAGCAGCCGATCGTCAGGGGACACCGGGGAGCTGTTTTTT,CASSRSSGDTGELFF
NA,TRBJ2-3,few,TRBV19,TGTGCCAGTAGTAGGGGGACTGAGGGATCCACAGATACGCAGTATTTT,CASSRGTEGSTDTQYF
NA,TRBJ1-3,once,TRBV28,TGTGCCAGCAGTTCCCCTTACTCTGGAAACACCATATATTTT,CASSSPYSGNTIYF
NA,TRBJ1-1,NA,TRBV6-5,TGTGCCAGCAGTAAAACAAGACAGTACACTGAAGCTTTCTTT,CASSKTRQYTEAFF
TRBD1,TRBJ2-7,NA,TRBV6-6,TGTGCCAGCAGTACCCGGGACAGGGGTCCGCACGAGCAGTACTTC,CASSTRDRGPHEQYF
NA,TRBJ2-1,NA,TRBV28,TGTGCCAGCAGTCCGGGGGCAGGGGGGCTTTACAATGAGCAGTTCTTC,CASSPGAGGLYNEQFF
TRBD2,TRBJ2-3,NA,TRBV7-9,TGTGCCAGCAGCTTAGCTGCTAGCGGGGGGCGAGATACGCAGTATTTT,CASSLAASGGRDTQYF
TRBD1,TRBJ1-5,NA,TRBV10-2,TGCGCCAGCAGTGAGTCGCGACAGGGGCCGAATCAGCCCCAGCATTTT,CASSESRQGPNQPQHF
NA,TRBJ2-3,NA,TRBV11-2,TGTGCCAGCAGCTTAGGAGGTTCCATCACAGATACGCAGTATTTT,CASSLGGSITDTQYF
NA,TRBJ1-2,once,TRBV25-1,TGTGCCAGCAGTGAGCAGGCACCTAACTATGGCTACACCTTC,CASSEQAPNYGYTF
TRBD1,TRBJ2-3,NA,TRBV7-2,TGTGCCAGCAGCTTAGCTGGGACAGCCGGAGATACGCAGTATTTT,CASSLAGTAGDTQYF
NA,TRBJ2-1,NA,TRBV28,TGTGCCAGCAGTTTAAGCGGGTTAGGGCAGGGATACAATGAGCAGTTCTTC,CASSLSGLGQGYNEQFF
NA,TRBJ2-3,NA,TRBV4-3,TGCGCCAGCAGCCAAGACTTGGCAGGTAGCACAGATACGCAGTATTTT,CASSQDLAGSTDTQYF
NA,TRBJ1-2,NA,TRBV7-9,TGTGCCAGCAGCCCCTCGGGGGGGCATGGCTACACCTTC,CASSPSGGHGYTF
NA,TRBJ2-4,few,TRBV5-1,TGCGCCAGCAGCACTCAGGGCTTAGGGGCCAAAAACATTCAGTACTTC,CASSTQGLGAKNIQYF